The sample holds a few counts of the clone carrying this T cell receptor (beta chain). The record originates from a study of control samples from healthy donors and cancer patients. The V and J ends lost 0 bases and 2 bases respectively, with 12 bases between them. The CDR3 sequence is 15 residues long. The germline CDR1 and CDR2 sequences are SQVTM and ANQGSEA. Profiled with immunoSEQ multiplex PCR; TCRdb holds only in-frame clones, not every one. The profile covers roughly 84,000 clones, with roughly 89% appearing a single time and roughly a sixth taken by the ten largest. This TCR derives from a middle-aged man in good health. This chain connects TRBV29-1 to TRBJ2-3; no reliable D call. Sequenced: blood. Here the CDR3 reads CSVEDGRSYTDTQYF. The DNA for the CDR3 is TGCAGCGTTGAAGATGGCAGGTCATACACAGATACGCAGTATTTT.